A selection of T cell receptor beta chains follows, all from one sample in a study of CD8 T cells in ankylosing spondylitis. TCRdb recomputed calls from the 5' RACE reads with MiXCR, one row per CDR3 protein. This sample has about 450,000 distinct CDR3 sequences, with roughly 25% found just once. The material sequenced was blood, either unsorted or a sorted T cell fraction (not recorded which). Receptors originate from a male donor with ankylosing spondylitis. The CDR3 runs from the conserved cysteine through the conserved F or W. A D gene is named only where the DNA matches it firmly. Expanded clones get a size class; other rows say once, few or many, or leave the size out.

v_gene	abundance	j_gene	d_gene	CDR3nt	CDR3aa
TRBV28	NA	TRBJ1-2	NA	TGTGCCAGCAGCAGAGGGAGGTCCACGGGGGGCTACACCTTC	CASSRGRSTGGYTF
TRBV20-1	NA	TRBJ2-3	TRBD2	TGCAGTGCTAGCCCCGCCTGGTCTAGCGGGAGAACCGGAGATACGCAGTATTTT	CSASPAWSSGRTGDTQYF
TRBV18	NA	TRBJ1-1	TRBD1	TGTGCCAGCAAATGGACAGGGGCGAATGAAGCTTTCTTT	CASKWTGANEAFF
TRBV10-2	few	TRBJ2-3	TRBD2	TGCGCCAGCAGCCTGACTAGCGGGAGCTGGGAAGATACGCAGTATTTT	CASSLTSGSWEDTQYF
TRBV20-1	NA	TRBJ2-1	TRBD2	TGCAGTGCTAGACGCCCTGGACTAGCGGGAGAAAATGAGCAGTTCTTC	CSARRPGLAGENEQFF
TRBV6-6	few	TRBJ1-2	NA	TGTGCCAGCAGCCCCGGTGGGGGCTATGGCTACACCTTC	CASSPGGGYGYTF
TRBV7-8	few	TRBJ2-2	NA	TGTGCCAGCAGCTTAACCGGGAGTGATTCCACCGGGGAGCTGTTTTTT	CASSLTGSDSTGELFF
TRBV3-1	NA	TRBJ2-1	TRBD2	TGTGCCAGCAGCCAAGGGCAAGGACTAGCGTACAATGAGCAGTTCTTC	CASSQGQGLAYNEQFF
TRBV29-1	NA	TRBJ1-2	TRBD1	TGCAGCGCCCGGACAGGGGACGGCTATGGCTACACCTTC	CSARTGDGYGYTF
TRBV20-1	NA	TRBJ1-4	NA	TGCAGTGCTAGCGCCCGGGGGGCTAATGAAAAACTGTTTTTT	CSASARGANEKLFF
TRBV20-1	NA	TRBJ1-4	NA	TGCAGTGCTAGAGATCTAGAAGAATTTCCGTTT	CSARDLEEFPF
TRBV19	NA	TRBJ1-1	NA	TGTGCCAGTAGTATACAACAAAACACTGAAGCTTTCTTT	CASSIQQNTEAFF
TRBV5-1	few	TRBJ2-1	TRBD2	TGCGCCAGCGCGGAACTAGCGGGAGGGAGCTCCTACAATGAGCAGTTCTTC	CASAELAGGSSYNEQFF
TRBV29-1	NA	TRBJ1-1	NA	TGCAGCGTTCGGACAGTATTTGAAGCTTTCTTT	CSVRTVFEAFF
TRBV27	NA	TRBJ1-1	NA	TGTGCCAGTCGTCAGGGGAATCGTATGAACACTGAAGCTTTCTTT	CASRQGNRMNTEAFF
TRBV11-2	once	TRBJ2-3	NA	TGTGCCAGCAGCTTAGCGGGAGTAGCAGTTACGCAGTATTTT	CASSLAGVAVTQYF
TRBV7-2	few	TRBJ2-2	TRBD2	TGTGCCAGCAGCTTAGGACTAGCGGGCTCCAGCACCGGGGAGCTGTTTTTT	CASSLGLAGSSTGELFF
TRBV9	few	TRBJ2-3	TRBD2	TGTGCCAGCAGCCCACGGGGGGGGACTAGCGGGATTCTAGGAGATACGCAGTATTTT	CASSPRGGTSGILGDTQYF
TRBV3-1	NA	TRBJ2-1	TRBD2	TGTGCCAGCAGCCCTCAGGGTCCTAGCGGGAGGCATGAGCAGTTCTTC	CASSPQGPSGRHEQFF
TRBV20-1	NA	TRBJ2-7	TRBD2	TGCAGTGCAGAGGGACTAGCGGGAGAATCCGAGCAGTACTTC	CSAEGLAGESEQYF
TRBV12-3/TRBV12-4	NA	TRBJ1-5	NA	TGTGCCAGCAGTCCCACTCATCAGGGACGTTGGGGCAATCAGCCCCAGCATTTT	CASSPTHQGRWGNQPQHF
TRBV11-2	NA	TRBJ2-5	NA	TGTGCCAGCAGCTCCCACCCGGGGGTCGCACAGACCCAGTACTTC	CASSSHPGVAQTQYF
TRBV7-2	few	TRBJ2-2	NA	TGTGCCAGCAGCTTAGACGACGCGAACACCGGGGAGCTGTTTTTT	CASSLDDANTGELFF
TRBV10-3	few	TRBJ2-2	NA	TGTGCCATCAGTGAAGGGGCGAACACCGGGGAGCTGTTTTTT	CAISEGANTGELFF
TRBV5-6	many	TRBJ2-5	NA	TGTGCCAGCAGCTTGGCGGGGCCCCAAGAGACCCAGTACTTC	CASSLAGPQETQYF
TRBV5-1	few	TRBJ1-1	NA	TGCGCCAGCAGGGAAGCGTGGAACACTGAAGCTTTCTTT	CASREAWNTEAFF
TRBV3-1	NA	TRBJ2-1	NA	TGTGCCAGCAGCCACGGGATCTCCTACAATGAGCAGTTCTTC	CASSHGISYNEQFF
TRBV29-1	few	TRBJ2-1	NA	TGCAGGGTGGGGGAGAGGGACAATGAGCAGTTCTTC	CRVGERDNEQFF
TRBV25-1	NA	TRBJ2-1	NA	TGTGCCAGCAGTGAATATATGGGCGGTCTCGTGGGTCAGGGTGAGCAGTTCTTC	CASSEYMGGLVGQGEQFF
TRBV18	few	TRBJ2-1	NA	TGTGCCAGCAGCCCGGTCAATGAGCAGTTCTTC	CASSPVNEQFF
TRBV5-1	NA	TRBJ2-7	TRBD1	TGCGCCAGCAGCTCGTGGGACAGGGGGCAGGACGAGCAGTACTTC	CASSSWDRGQDEQYF
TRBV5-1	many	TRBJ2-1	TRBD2	TGCGCCAGCAGCTTGGAGACTAGCGGGAGAAAGCAGTTCTTC	CASSLETSGRKQFF
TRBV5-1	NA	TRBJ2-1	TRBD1	TGCGCCAGCAGCACAGTCCCGGGACAGGGTACTGAGCAGTTCTTC	CASSTVPGQGTEQFF
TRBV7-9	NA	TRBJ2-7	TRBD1	TGTGCCAGCGGTCGGACAGGTGGCACCTACGAGCAGTACTTC	CASGRTGGTYEQYF
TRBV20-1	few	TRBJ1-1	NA	TGCAGTGCTAGGGGGGGAGAGGAGATTGTTGAAGCTTTCTTT	CSARGGEEIVEAFF
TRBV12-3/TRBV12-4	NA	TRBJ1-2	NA	TGTGCCAGCAGTTTGCCAGGAGATGGAAACTATGGCTACACCTTC	CASSLPGDGNYGYTF
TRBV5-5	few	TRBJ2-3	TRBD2	TGTGCCAGCAGCTTGCTGCTAACTAGCGGGATGACAGATACGCAGTATTTT	CASSLLLTSGMTDTQYF
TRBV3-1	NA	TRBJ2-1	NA	TGTGCCAGCAGCCGGGACTCTACGGACAATGAGCAGTTCTTC	CASSRDSTDNEQFF
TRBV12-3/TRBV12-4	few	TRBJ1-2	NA	TGTGCCAGCAGTGACGGAAACTATGGCTACACCTTC	CASSDGNYGYTF
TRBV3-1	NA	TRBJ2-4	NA	TGTGCCAGCAGCCGTCCTAGGGAGGTGAACATTCAGTACTTC	CASSRPREVNIQYF